This T cell receptor (beta chain) was identified during a study of cytomegalovirus exposure and HLA in healthy donors. The length of the CDR3 is 15 residues. CDR1 is MNHEY and CDR2 is SMNVEV in the germline V gene (reference sequence). The V and J ends lost 3 bases and 0 bases respectively, with 8 bases between them. With 60 Vbeta and 13 Jbeta primers, the PCR was carried out. Measured with immunoSEQ multiplex PCR; TCRdb has only the in-frame clones, and not every one. The table shows 100,000 to 150,000 clones, with more than 75% occurring only once. General observations from the study: A classifier reportedly called cytomegalovirus status with high sensitivity and specificity. Certain indistinguishable V segments, among them TRBV6-2 and TRBV6-3, were excluded. Cytomegalovirus association was assigned to more than 150 TCR beta chains.

As concerns this clone: What it recognizes is unknown.

The receptor's source is a woman aged 55-69 years in good health and CMV-seropositive. The chain carries TRBV27 and TRBJ1-4; D ambiguous. Sequenced sample: PBMCs. The CDR3 DNA reads as TGTGCCAGCAGTTTTACAGTTGCAACTAATGAAAAACTGTTTTTT. Translated: CASSFTVATNEKLFF.